Listed below are T cell receptor beta chains from one sample, sequenced in a study of blood T cell repertoires in COVID-19. TCRdb's copy holds only in-frame clones and misses some; the assay was immunoSEQ multiplex PCR. There are hundreds of thousands of clones in the sample; roughly nine tenths occur only once, and 7.8% lies in the top ten. Sequencing used peripheral blood. The receptors stem from a woman between 45 and 65 years old with COVID-19, enrolled during active disease. CDR3s include the opening cysteine and the closing phenylalanine or tryptophan. The D gene is left open where the match is weak. Rows give clone size only sometimes, using once, few, many, or a class for an expanded clone.

j_gene: TRBJ1-1
v_gene: TRBV4-1
abundance: .
d_gene: .
CDR3nt: TGCGCCAGCAGCCAGCACAGGGCGGGGAACACTGAAGCTTTCTTT
CDR3aa: CASSQHRAGNTEAFF

j_gene: TRBJ2-1
v_gene: TRBV12-3/TRBV12-4
abundance: .
d_gene: .
CDR3nt: TGTGCCAGCAGCCCGAGCTCCTACAATGAGCAGTTCTTC
CDR3aa: CASSPSSYNEQFF

j_gene: TRBJ2-3
v_gene: TRBV3-1/TRBV3-2
abundance: .
d_gene: .
CDR3nt: TGTGCCAGCAGCGCGTCCGGGGGGCCCGCGCCTACGCAGTATTTT
CDR3aa: CASSASGGPAPTQYF

j_gene: TRBJ1-3
v_gene: TRBV5-1
abundance: once
d_gene: TRBD1
CDR3nt: TGCGCCAGCACACGGACAGGGGGCCTCGAAAACACCATATATTTT
CDR3aa: CASTRTGGLENTIYF

j_gene: TRBJ1-5
v_gene: TRBV10-2
abundance: few
d_gene: TRBD1
CDR3nt: TGCGCCAGCAGGGACAGGGGCGTGGCGGGTCAGCCCCAGCATTTT
CDR3aa: CASRDRGVAGQPQHF

j_gene: TRBJ1-3
v_gene: TRBV10-3
abundance: .
d_gene: TRBD1
CDR3nt: TGTGCCATCAGCAGGGACAGGGGGCAGGACACCATATATTTT
CDR3aa: CAISRDRGQDTIYF

j_gene: TRBJ1-3
v_gene: TRBV5-8
abundance: few
d_gene: TRBD1
CDR3nt: TGTGCCAGCAGCCCCAGGGGGGACACCATATATTTT
CDR3aa: CASSPRGDTIYF

j_gene: TRBJ1-6
v_gene: TRBV6-1
abundance: .
d_gene: .
CDR3nt: TGTGCCAGCAGTGAAGTATCGTTTGAGGCGAGGAGGCGCCTCCACTTT
CDR3aa: CASSEVSFEARRRLHF

j_gene: TRBJ2-7
v_gene: TRBV2
abundance: .
d_gene: .
CDR3nt: TGTGCCAGCAGTGCGTGGCGGGGTACCTACGAGCAGTACTTC
CDR3aa: CASSAWRGTYEQYF

j_gene: TRBJ1-6
v_gene: TRBV19
abundance: .
d_gene: TRBD1
CDR3nt: TGTGCCAGTCGCTGGACAGGCAGGGGAAGGGCGCAGGATAATTCACCCCTCCACTTT
CDR3aa: CASRWTGRGRAQDNSPLHF

j_gene: TRBJ1-1
v_gene: TRBV28
abundance: .
d_gene: .
CDR3nt: TGTGCCAGCAGCGGCAGGAAAGTTGAAGCTTTCTTT
CDR3aa: CASSGRKVEAFF

j_gene: TRBJ1-1
v_gene: TRBV6-5
abundance: few
d_gene: .
CDR3nt: TGTGCCAGCAGAGGGGTGCGGAACACTGAAGCTTTCTTT
CDR3aa: CASRGVRNTEAFF

j_gene: TRBJ1-2
v_gene: TRBV19
abundance: once
d_gene: .
CDR3nt: TGTGCCAGTAGGGAAGGGGGAGTGAGTGGCTACACCTTC
CDR3aa: CASREGGVSGYTF

j_gene: TRBJ2-1
v_gene: TRBV18
abundance: .
d_gene: .
CDR3nt: TGTGCCAGCCTCTGGGGGGACAGCCCTTACAATGAGCAGTTCTTC
CDR3aa: CASLWGDSPYNEQFF

j_gene: TRBJ1-6
v_gene: TRBV10-3
abundance: .
d_gene: .
CDR3nt: TGTGCCATCAGTGGGGCAGGGAAGGGGACCCTCCACTTT
CDR3aa: CAISGAGKGTLHF

j_gene: TRBJ2-3
v_gene: TRBV24-1
abundance: few
d_gene: .
CDR3nt: TGTGCCACCAGTGACCCTGGCACAGATACGCAGTATTTT
CDR3aa: CATSDPGTDTQYF

j_gene: TRBJ1-2
v_gene: TRBV7-9
abundance: once
d_gene: .
CDR3nt: TGTGCCAGCAGCTTAGACCAGGCAGTCTATGGCTACACCTTC
CDR3aa: CASSLDQAVYGYTF

j_gene: TRBJ1-6
v_gene: TRBV19
abundance: once
d_gene: .
CDR3nt: TGTGCCAGTAGCCCCGCGTTACGGGGGATCCTTAATTCACCCCTCCACTTT
CDR3aa: CASSPALRGILNSPLHF

j_gene: TRBJ1-5
v_gene: TRBV4-1
abundance: .
d_gene: .
CDR3nt: TGCGCCAGCAGCCAAGAGGGGGCGGGGGGACCGGGGTCCCAGCATTTT
CDR3aa: CASSQEGAGGPGSQHF

j_gene: TRBJ2-3
v_gene: TRBV27
abundance: few
d_gene: .
CDR3nt: TGTGCCAGCAGTACGGCAGGTCGGGGGTATTTT
CDR3aa: CASSTAGRGYF

j_gene: TRBJ2-1
v_gene: TRBV18
abundance: .
d_gene: .
CDR3nt: TGTGCCAGCTCACCCTTCAGAGAATCCAGGAATGAGCAGTTCTTC
CDR3aa: CASSPFRESRNEQFF

j_gene: TRBJ1-2
v_gene: TRBV3-1/TRBV3-2
abundance: .
d_gene: TRBD1
CDR3nt: TGTGCCAGCAGCCCTGGGACAGGGGGCTTTCACTATGGCTACACCTTC
CDR3aa: CASSPGTGGFHYGYTF

j_gene: TRBJ2-1
v_gene: TRBV9
abundance: .
d_gene: .
CDR3nt: TGTGCCAGCAGCGATAACAATGAGCAGTTCTTC
CDR3aa: CASSDNNEQFF

j_gene: TRBJ2-3
v_gene: TRBV19
abundance: .
d_gene: .
CDR3nt: TGTGCCAGTAAGCACAGGGAAGGGGATACGCAGTATTTT
CDR3aa: CASKHREGDTQYF

j_gene: TRBJ1-5
v_gene: TRBV2
abundance: .
d_gene: TRBD1
CDR3nt: TGTGCCAGCAGCGGGGACAGCGCGGATCAGCCCCAGCATTTT
CDR3aa: CASSGDSADQPQHF

j_gene: TRBJ1-1
v_gene: TRBV4-1
abundance: few
d_gene: TRBD1
CDR3nt: TGCGCCAGCAGCCCCCGACAGGGGGCAAGGATGAACACTGAAGCTTTCTTT
CDR3aa: CASSPRQGARMNTEAFF

j_gene: TRBJ2-2
v_gene: TRBV12-3/TRBV12-4
abundance: .
d_gene: .
CDR3nt: TGTGCCAGCAGTTCCTCGAACACCGGGGAGCTGTTTTTT
CDR3aa: CASSSSNTGELFF

j_gene: TRBJ2-7
v_gene: TRBV5-1
abundance: .
d_gene: .
CDR3nt: TGCGCCAGCAGCTTGGAGAGGGCCTCCTACGAGCAGTACTTC
CDR3aa: CASSLERASYEQYF

j_gene: TRBJ2-3
v_gene: TRBV27
abundance: .
d_gene: TRBD2
CDR3nt: TGTGCCAGCAGTTTAGGGGTACTAGCGGGGTCAGATACGCAGTATTTT
CDR3aa: CASSLGVLAGSDTQYF

j_gene: TRBJ1-6
v_gene: TRBV5-6
abundance: .
d_gene: .
CDR3nt: TGTGCCAGCAGCTTGGGGGCGAGGGCCCAATCCCTCCACTTT
CDR3aa: CASSLGARAQSLHF

j_gene: TRBJ2-5
v_gene: TRBV24-1
abundance: .
d_gene: .
CDR3nt: TGTGCCACCAGTGATCCTGTTCCTGACAGGTCGCAAGAGACCCAGTACTTC
CDR3aa: CATSDPVPDRSQETQYF

j_gene: TRBJ1-4
v_gene: TRBV2
abundance: .
d_gene: .
CDR3nt: TGTGCCAGCAGTGTAGGGGAAGAGGAAAAACTGTTTTTT
CDR3aa: CASSVGEEEKLFF

j_gene: TRBJ1-1
v_gene: TRBV24-1
abundance: few
d_gene: TRBD1
CDR3nt: TGTGCCACCAGCCCGGGACAGGGAAGCAGAGCTGAAGCTTTCTTT
CDR3aa: CATSPGQGSRAEAFF

j_gene: TRBJ2-3
v_gene: TRBV3-1/TRBV3-2
abundance: .
d_gene: TRBD2
CDR3nt: TGTGCCAGCAGCCCGCGGGGGGACGGCACAGATACGCAGTATTTT
CDR3aa: CASSPRGDGTDTQYF

j_gene: TRBJ1-1
v_gene: TRBV11-2
abundance: .
d_gene: TRBD1
CDR3nt: TGTGCCAGCAGCTTCGGACAGGAGGCGGGGGCTTTCTTT
CDR3aa: CASSFGQEAGAFF

j_gene: TRBJ2-7
v_gene: TRBV7-2
abundance: .
d_gene: .
CDR3nt: TGTGCCAGCAGCTTATGGGGAGGCGAGCAGTACTTC
CDR3aa: CASSLWGGEQYF

j_gene: TRBJ2-3
v_gene: TRBV5-4
abundance: .
d_gene: .
CDR3nt: TGTGCCAGCAGCTTGACAACAGATACGCAGTATTTT
CDR3aa: CASSLTTDTQYF

j_gene: TRBJ2-5
v_gene: TRBV5-1
abundance: .
d_gene: TRBD2
CDR3nt: TGCGCCAGCAGCTCTAGCGGGGGGGCCGGGGAGACCCAGTACTTC
CDR3aa: CASSSSGGAGETQYF

j_gene: TRBJ2-7
v_gene: TRBV7-8
abundance: .
d_gene: TRBD1
CDR3nt: TGTGCCAGCAGCTCGGTCCGGGACAGGGACCCCTACGAGCAGTACTTC
CDR3aa: CASSSVRDRDPYEQYF

j_gene: TRBJ1-3
v_gene: TRBV5-6
abundance: .
d_gene: .
CDR3nt: TGTGCCAGCAGCCCGGACAGCCCCTCTGGAAACACCATATATTTT
CDR3aa: CASSPDSPSGNTIYF

j_gene: TRBJ2-3
v_gene: TRBV2
abundance: .
d_gene: TRBD2
CDR3nt: TGTGCCAGCAGGGACGAGCGGGGGGGCAGGATAGCTACGCAGTATTTT
CDR3aa: CASRDERGGRIATQYF

j_gene: TRBJ1-3
v_gene: TRBV5-1
abundance: .
d_gene: TRBD1
CDR3nt: TGCGCCAGCAGTTCTGGGACAGCTCCTTCGAACACCATATATTTT
CDR3aa: CASSSGTAPSNTIYF

j_gene: TRBJ2-7
v_gene: TRBV6-2/TRBV6-3
abundance: .
d_gene: TRBD2
CDR3nt: TGTGCCAGCAGCTCTCTCAGCGGGGGGGCTGAAGGCGAGCAGTACTTC
CDR3aa: CASSSLSGGAEGEQYF

j_gene: TRBJ1-1
v_gene: TRBV6-6
abundance: .
d_gene: .
CDR3nt: TGTGCCAGCAGTTACAGTGGCAGGTGGGACACTGAAGCTTTCTTT
CDR3aa: CASSYSGRWDTEAFF

j_gene: TRBJ2-5
v_gene: TRBV28
abundance: .
d_gene: .
CDR3nt: TGTGCCAGCCGATCAGGGGGGATGGAGACCCAGTACTTC
CDR3aa: CASRSGGMETQYF

j_gene: TRBJ1-1
v_gene: TRBV12-3/TRBV12-4
abundance: .
d_gene: TRBD1
CDR3nt: TGTGCCAGCAGCTTCGGGACAGTTGAAGCTTTCTTT
CDR3aa: CASSFGTVEAFF

j_gene: TRBJ1-5
v_gene: TRBV11-2
abundance: .
d_gene: TRBD1
CDR3nt: TGTGCCAGCACCACCGACCCAGGGGGCGGCAATCAGCCCCAGCATTTT
CDR3aa: CASTTDPGGGNQPQHF

j_gene: TRBJ2-7
v_gene: TRBV5-1
abundance: .
d_gene: TRBD1
CDR3nt: TGCGCCAGCAGCTTGATGACAGGGAGCTCCTACGAGCAGTACTTC
CDR3aa: CASSLMTGSSYEQYF

j_gene: TRBJ2-7
v_gene: TRBV27
abundance: once
d_gene: TRBD1
CDR3nt: TGTGCCAGCAGTCCCACGTCCGGGACAGGGGTCCTCTACGAGCAGTACTTC
CDR3aa: CASSPTSGTGVLYEQYF

j_gene: TRBJ1-1
v_gene: TRBV2
abundance: once
d_gene: .
CDR3nt: TGTGCCAGCAGATGGCTGAACACTGAAGCTTTCTTT
CDR3aa: CASRWLNTEAFF

j_gene: TRBJ2-3
v_gene: TRBV23-1
abundance: .
d_gene: .
CDR3nt: TGCGCCAGCAGTCAAGGAGGGGGAGGGGAAAGCACAGATACGCAGTATTTT
CDR3aa: CASSQGGGGESTDTQYF

j_gene: TRBJ2-6
v_gene: TRBV7-3
abundance: .
d_gene: .
CDR3nt: TGTGCCAGCAGCTTAACAGGAGGGTACGGGGCCAACGTCCTGACTTTC
CDR3aa: CASSLTGGYGANVLTF

j_gene: TRBJ1-2
v_gene: TRBV6-5
abundance: .
d_gene: .
CDR3nt: TGTGCCAGCACGAACGCCGGCTATGGCTACACCTTC
CDR3aa: CASTNAGYGYTF

j_gene: TRBJ1-2
v_gene: TRBV30
abundance: .
d_gene: .
CDR3nt: TGTGCCTGGAGTCACGGCGGAGGCTACACCTTC
CDR3aa: CAWSHGGGYTF

j_gene: TRBJ2-7
v_gene: TRBV10-3
abundance: .
d_gene: TRBD2
CDR3nt: TGTGCCATCAGTGAGACTAGCGGGGGTTTAGAGCAGTACTTC
CDR3aa: CAISETSGGLEQYF

j_gene: TRBJ1-2
v_gene: TRBV6-5
abundance: few
d_gene: TRBD1
CDR3nt: TGTGCCAGCAGCCTGGGACAGAACTATGGCTACACCTTC
CDR3aa: CASSLGQNYGYTF

j_gene: TRBJ2-3
v_gene: TRBV2
abundance: .
d_gene: .
CDR3nt: TGTGCCAGCACCCCGGGGACAGATACGCAGTATTTT
CDR3aa: CASTPGTDTQYF

j_gene: TRBJ1-1
v_gene: TRBV30
abundance: .
d_gene: TRBD1
CDR3nt: TGTGCCTGTACAGGGGGAAGCACTGAAGCTTTCTTT
CDR3aa: CACTGGSTEAFF

j_gene: TRBJ1-1
v_gene: TRBV3-1/TRBV3-2
abundance: .
d_gene: .
CDR3nt: TGTGCCAGCAGTCTCGGATCAGGGGAGTGTGAAGCTTTCTTT
CDR3aa: CASSLGSGECEAFF